A single T cell receptor (beta chain) is shown here with its context. Its antigen specificity is not known. No qualities accompany the bases; no much larger clone lies one base away. TCRbeta CDR3 regions were amplified from genomic DNA by means of the immunoSEQ Assay, a bias-controlled multiplex PCR. The authors' pipeline ran thus. Within the assay, amplification of reference gene primers was used to estimate how many nucleated cells each sample contained. To quantify the absolute abundance of each unique TCRbeta CDR3 rearrangement, sequence reads were collapsed and filtered. Productive Simpson clonality was computed per sample as the square root of Simpson's diversity index over productive rearrangements. Entries here come from immuneACCESS through TCRdb and include only in-frame sequences with V and J called. Some clones fail to appear in such tables; in the studies checked, an unresolved V gene covers under half of the shortfall, and the cause of the remainder is unknown. V and J calls and clone size are those listed in that table; D and trimming were worked out from the DNA. The sample has 300,000 to 450,000 clones on record, about 90% of them singletons. Under 1.3% of the sample is in the top ten clones.

This sample was taken from a study of blood T cell repertoires in COVID-19 (dated by TCRdb to about 2020). The study in broad terms: Collaborator samples came from the United States, Italy and Spain and covered acute and convalescent phases of COVID-19. The material from the prospective study consisted of cDNA or gDNA derived from T cells, B-cell-depleted T cells, or PBMCs. Subjects who had been exposed to COVID-19, were actively infected with it, or had recovered from it provided the deeply sampled blood TCRbeta repertoires that made up the dataset. The repertoires were released in a freely available public database meant as a resource for research on the immune response to SARS-CoV-2. Samples came from the ongoing ImmuneRACE study (first 160 participants) plus 1,254 subjects from 6 global collaborators. A de-identified subject ID, COVID-19 status, age in years and sex were almost always included in the sample metadata. Where HLA class I and class II types were available, the types were taken from metadata supplied by the sample provider, not from assay-based typing. Overall study outcomes, separate from this receptor: How much clinical and demographic metadata was included differed by source and by participant, and the metadata was provided uncurated.

Relative to germline, V is 6 bases shorter and J is 4 bases shorter, with 9 bases between their ends. The CDR3 holds 12 amino acids from the cysteine to the phenylalanine. Solely the CDR3 DNA is kept, with 36 bases framed from the first base. Taken from the germline V gene (reference sequence), the CDR1 and CDR2 loops are LNHDA and SQIVND. In the prospective study, participants were roughly 18 to 95 years old, resided in 24 geographic areas of the United States, and were enrolled through a virtual design. In the prospective study, cohorts were assigned on the basis of participant-reported clinical history obtained from a screening survey and a study questionnaire. Recovered participants in ImmuneRACE Cohort 3 were defined as having two consecutive negative NP/OP PCR tests, clearance from a healthcare professional, or resolution of symptoms. Each participant in the prospective study had whole blood, serum and a nasopharyngeal or oropharyngeal swab collected by mobile phlebotomists. Participants in the prospective study had the option to provide additional blood draws and questionnaires over an approximately 2-month period. Before DNA extraction, prospective study blood samples were shipped either frozen or at room temperature.

The sequence is built from TRBV19 and TRBJ1-2, with TRBD1 perhaps the D gene, on 5 matching bases. The sequence derives from a woman aged 25 to 39 who had recovered from COVID-19. Sequencing was performed on PBMCs or T cells enriched from blood (not recorded which). For the CDR3, the sequence is CASSPRAYGYTF. The sequenced DNA: TGTGCCAGTAGCCCCAGGGCCTATGGCTACACCTTC.